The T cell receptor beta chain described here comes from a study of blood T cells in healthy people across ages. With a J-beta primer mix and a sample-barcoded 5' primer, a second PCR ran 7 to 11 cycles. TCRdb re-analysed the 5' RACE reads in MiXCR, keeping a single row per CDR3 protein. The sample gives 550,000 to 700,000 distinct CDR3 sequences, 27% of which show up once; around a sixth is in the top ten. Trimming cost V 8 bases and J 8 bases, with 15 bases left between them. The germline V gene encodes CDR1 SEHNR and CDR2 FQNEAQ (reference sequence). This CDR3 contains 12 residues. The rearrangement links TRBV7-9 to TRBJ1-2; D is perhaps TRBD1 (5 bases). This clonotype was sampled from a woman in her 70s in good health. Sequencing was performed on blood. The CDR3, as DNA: TGTGCCAGCTCCTGGGGGAGGGACGGCTACACCTTC. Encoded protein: CASSWGRDGYTF.